Below are 21 T cell receptor beta chains sequenced from a single sample in a study of blood T cell repertoires in COVID-19. This table comes from immunoSEQ multiplex PCR, and its TCRdb copy is limited to in-frame clones, with some not included. Of about 60,000 clones in the sample, roughly 80% were seen once. The sample taken for sequencing was peripheral blood. The origin of the receptors is a human donor in a cohort sampled during active COVID-19.

The CDR3 loop is CASSQDPLAGGFNEQFF. For the CDR3, the DNA is TGTGCCAGCAGCCAAGATCCCCTAGCGGGAGGGTTTAATGAGCAGTTCTTC. This sequence joins TRBV4-2 and TRBJ2-1, with 12 bases aligning to TRBD2. The V gene end was trimmed by 0 bases and the J gene end by 7 bases; junction bases not matched to a gene: 7. Germline V CDR1 and CDR2: LGHNA, YNFKEQ. The CDR3 has 17 amino acids.

This clone appeared once. A single base is all that separates this from a far larger clone, so a read error is likely. Other DNA sequences in this sample translate to the same CDR3. This sequence joins TRBV3-1 (or the pseudogene TRBV3-2) and TRBJ2-7, with 11 bases aligning to TRBD2. The CDR3 has 15 residues. J was trimmed by 1 base and V by 1 base; bases with no gene match: 0. The germline V gene encodes CDR1 LGHDT and CDR2 YNNKEL (reference sequence). CDR3 in amino acids: CASSQGLAGSYEQYF. CDR3 nucleotides: TGTGCCAGCAGCCAAGGACTAGCGGGGTCCTACGAGCAGTACTTC.

The V call is TRBV4-2, the J call TRBJ1-2, with TRBD1 matching over 7 bases. V lost 0 bases, J lost 4 bases, and 11 bases stayed unmatched. CDR3 length: 17 residues. CDR1 and CDR2 from the germline V gene are LGHNA and YNFKEQ. The CDR3 DNA follows: TGTGCCAGCAGCCAAGAAGCGAGGGACAGACTTGGCTATGGCTACACCTTC. Its protein is CASSQEARDRLGYGYTF.

J is TRBJ2-1 and V is TRBV29-1; tentatively, D is TRBD2 (6 bases). This CDR3 has 14 residues. With 4 bases removed from V and 4 bases from J, the gap between germline ends came to 14 bases. CDR1 and CDR2 from the germline V gene are SQVTM and ANQGSEA. CDR3 sequence (DNA): TGCAGCGTTGTCCAGACTAGACTATACAATGAGCAGTTCTTC. Translation gives CSVVQTRLYNEQFF.

The V and J genes are TRBV10-2 and TRBJ2-2; TRBD2 agrees at 14 bases. Per germline, CDR1 WSHSY and CDR2 SAAADI. J gave up 6 bases and V 6 bases, and 3 bases lay outside the gene matches. The length of the CDR3 is 15 residues. The CDR3 reads CASRTSGRGAGELFF. For the CDR3, the DNA is TGCGCCAGCAGGACTAGCGGGAGGGGGGCCGGGGAGCTGTTTTTT.

In DNA, the CDR3 is TGTGCCAGTAGTATCTCGGGACAGGGGAGGAACGAGCAGTACTTC. Protein: CASSISGQGRNEQYF. This chain joins TRBV19 and TRBJ2-7; 10 bases align to TRBD1. The V gene end was trimmed by 3 bases and the J gene end by 5 bases; junction bases not matched to a gene: 7. The CDR3 sequence is 15 residues long. CDR1 is LNHDA, CDR2 SQIVND, per germline (reference sequence).

The genes are TRBV6-2 or TRBV6-3 and TRBJ2-7; a possible D gene is TRBD2 (6 bases). The CDR3 contains 15 residues. Per germline, CDR1 MNHEY and CDR2 SVGEGT. Trimming removed 6 bases from V and 2 bases from J, with 17 bases in between. This CDR3 reads CASSPGLSNAYEQYF. The DNA of the CDR3 is TGTGCCAGCAGCCCGGGACTTTCGAACGCCTACGAGCAGTACTTC.

This clone has a handful of counts. V usage is TRBV7-9 and J usage is TRBJ2-3; 14 bases are a match to TRBD2. The CDR3 has 18 residues. V lost 5 bases, J lost 2 bases, and 9 bases stayed unmatched. CDR1 and CDR2 (germline): SEHNR, FQNEAQ (reference sequence). This chain's CDR3 is CASSPTRLAGGYTDTQYF. CDR3 coding DNA: TGTGCCAGCAGCCCAACTAGACTAGCGGGAGGGTACACAGATACGCAGTATTTT.

The rearrangement joins TRBV6-2 or TRBV6-3 to TRBJ1-2; TRBD1 aligns across 10 bases. Germline V gene lookup returns CDR1 MNHEY and CDR2 SVGEGT. V lost 6 bases, J lost 7 bases, and 11 bases stayed unmatched. This CDR3 spans 15 amino acids. The CDR3, as DNA: TGTGCCAGCAGCTCATCCGGGACAGGGGTTCGTGGCTACACCTTC. Its translation: CASSSSGTGVRGYTF.

This rearrangement joins TRBV2 to TRBJ2-2; 10 nucleotides match TRBD2. V was pared by 4 bases and J by 2 bases, with 1 base of the junction left unmatched. This CDR3 contains 15 residues. The germline V gene has CDR1 SNHLY and CDR2 FYNNEI. The CDR3 DNA sequence: TGTGCCAGCAGTGGGACTAGCGGAAACACCGGGGAGCTGTTTTTT. Amino acid sequence: CASSGTSGNTGELFF. The full variable domain, rest sourced from reference TRBV2 and TRBJ2-2, is EPEVTQTPSHQVTQMGQEVILRCVPISNHLYFYWYRQILGQKVEFLVSFYNNEISEKSEIFDDQFSVERPDGSNFTLKIRSTKLEDSAMYFCASSGTSGNTGELFFGEGSRLTVL.

V and J are TRBV20-1 and TRBJ2-7; 8 bases map to TRBD2. The CDR3 is made up of 14 amino acids. Germline V gene lookup returns CDR1 DFQATT and CDR2 SNEGSKA (reference sequence). J was trimmed by 6 bases and V by 3 bases; bases with no gene match: 10. CDR3 region: CSASTSGHIGEQYF. The CDR3 nucleotides read TGCAGTGCTAGTACTAGCGGCCATATCGGCGAGCAGTACTTC.

The V gene is TRBV29-1, the J gene TRBJ2-7; D uncertain. Germline loops: CDR1 SQVTM, CDR2 ANQGSEA. Trimming left V 5 bases short and J 7 bases short, with 9 bases between. The CDR3 is 10 amino acids. The DNA of the CDR3 is TGCAGCGTTCAGGATCTAGAGCAGTACTTC. The encoded protein is CSVQDLEQYF.

The rearrangement links TRBV6-2 or TRBV6-3 to TRBJ2-5, with 7 bases fitting TRBD2. J was trimmed by 4 bases and V by 5 bases; bases with no gene match: 10. The CDR3 extends over 15 amino acids. Germline-derived CDR1 and CDR2 are MNHEY and SVGEGT. The CDR3 protein is CASSKGLTVLETQYF. The DNA for the CDR3 is TGTGCCAGCAGTAAGGGACTAACCGTGTTAGAGACCCAGTACTTC.

J is TRBJ1-5 and V is TRBV19; tentatively, D is TRBD1 (5 bases). V dropped 1 base and J dropped 6 bases, with 10 bases sitting between them. In germline, CDR1 is LNHDA, CDR2 SQIVND (reference sequence). CDR3 length: 14 amino acids. In DNA, the CDR3 is TGTGCCAGTAGTATAGTGGGGGGAGTTCAGCCCCAGCATTTT. It is translated as CASSIVGGVQPQHF. The full variable domain, its missing parts supplied by reference TRBV19 and TRBJ1-5, is DGGITQSPKYLFRKEGQNVTLSCEQNLNHDAMYWYRQDPGQGLRLIYYSQIVNDFQKGDIAEGYSVSREKKESFPLTVTSAQKNPTAFYLCASSIVGGVQPQHFGDGTRLSIL.

This clone appeared a single time. The V call is TRBV5-1, the J call TRBJ2-6; D uncertain. Deletions cut 0 bases from V and 1 base from J, with 8 bases between. Germline assignment: CDR1 SGHRS and CDR2 YFSETQ. The CDR3 contains 16 residues. Here the CDR3 reads CASSLAPRSGANVLTF. CDR3 coding DNA: TGCGCCAGCAGCTTGGCCCCCAGGTCTGGGGCCAACGTCCTGACTTTC.

The V gene is TRBV12-3 or TRBV12-4, the J gene TRBJ1-4, with 8 positions matching TRBD1. CDR3 length equals 11 residues. The V and J ends lost 9 bases and 10 bases, in that order; junction bases with no gene match: 4. CDR3 sequence (DNA): TGTGCCAGTGGGACAGGCGTAAAACTGTTTTTT. Translated: CASGTGVKLFF.

J is TRBJ2-7 and V is TRBV6-6; TRBD2 aligns across 8 bases. The junction had 7 bases not matched to a gene; V was cut back by 6 bases and J by 6 bases. Germline loops: CDR1 MNHNY, CDR2 SVGAGI (reference sequence). The CDR3 is made up of 13 amino acids. The CDR3 DNA sequence: TGTGCCAGCAGAGCCCGGGGGGGAACCGAGCAGTACTTC. Its translation: CASRARGGTEQYF.

This clone was picked up a small number of times. The chain has TRBV5-1 and TRBJ2-7; 11 nucleotides align to TRBD2. Germline V gene lookup returns CDR1 SGHRS and CDR2 YFSETQ. The CDR3 spans 14 residues. Trimming removed 0 bases from V and 7 bases from J; junction bases left unmatched: 3. The CDR3 reads CASSLGASGGEQYF. The DNA for the CDR3 is TGCGCCAGCAGCTTGGGAGCTAGCGGGGGGGAGCAGTACTTC.

The genes are TRBV12-3 or TRBV12-4 and TRBJ1-2; no definite D call. This CDR3 has 13 amino acids. V lost 3 bases to trimming and J lost 2 bases, with 7 bases between them. This CDR3 is CASSLTGNYGYTF. The CDR3 DNA sequence: TGTGCCAGCAGTTTGACGGGGAACTATGGCTACACCTTC.

The chain is built from TRBV24-1 and TRBJ2-3, with D perhaps matching TRBD2 (7 bases). This CDR3 has 18 residues. CDR1 KGHDR and CDR2 SFDVKD come from the germline V gene. With 4 bases removed from V and 2 bases from J, the gap between germline ends came to 21 bases. The CDR3 region has the DNA TGTGCCACCAGTGACTCGTCTCAAGGGGGGGGGAACACAGATACGCAGTATTTT. Translating it yields CATSDSSQGGGNTDTQYF.

The V gene is TRBV5-1, the J gene TRBJ2-1; maybe TRBD1 (5 bases). Germline V gene sequence: CDR1 SGHRS, CDR2 YFSETQ. The length of the CDR3 is 15 residues. V was shortened by 0 bases and J by 1 base, with 8 bases between the two germline ends. CDR3 sequence (DNA): TGCGCCAGCAGCTTGGGGGGCGGTTCCTACAATGAGCAGTTCTTC. It yields the protein CASSLGGGSYNEQFF.